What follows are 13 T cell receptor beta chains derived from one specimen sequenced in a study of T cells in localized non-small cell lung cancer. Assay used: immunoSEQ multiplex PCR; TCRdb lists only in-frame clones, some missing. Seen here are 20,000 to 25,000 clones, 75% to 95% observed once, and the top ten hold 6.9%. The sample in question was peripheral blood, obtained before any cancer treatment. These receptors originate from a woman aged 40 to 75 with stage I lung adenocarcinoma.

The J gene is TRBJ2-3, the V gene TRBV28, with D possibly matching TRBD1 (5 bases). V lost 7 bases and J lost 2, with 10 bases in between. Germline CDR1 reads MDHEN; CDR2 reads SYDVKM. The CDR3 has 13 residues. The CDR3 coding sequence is TGTGCCAGCAAGACAGCTAACACAGATACGCAGTATTTT. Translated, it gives CASKTANTDTQYF.

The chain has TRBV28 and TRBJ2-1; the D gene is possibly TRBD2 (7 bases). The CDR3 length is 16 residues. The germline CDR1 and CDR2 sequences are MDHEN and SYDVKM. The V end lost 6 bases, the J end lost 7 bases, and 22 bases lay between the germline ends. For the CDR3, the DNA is TGTGCCAGCAGCCCGCGACAGGATTGGGGACTAAATGAGCAGTTCTTC. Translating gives CASSPRQDWGLNEQFF.

The chain's CDR3 is CASSLRWQGGDTQYF. The CDR3, as DNA: TGTGCCAGCAGCCTTCGTTGGCAGGGGGGTGATACGCAGTATTTT. The chain uses TRBV7-2 and TRBJ2-3; D is possibly TRBD1 (7 bases). The CDR3 has 15 amino acids. V dropped 5 bases and J dropped 6 bases, with 18 bases sitting between them. Germline V gene sequence: CDR1 SGHTA, CDR2 FQGNSA.

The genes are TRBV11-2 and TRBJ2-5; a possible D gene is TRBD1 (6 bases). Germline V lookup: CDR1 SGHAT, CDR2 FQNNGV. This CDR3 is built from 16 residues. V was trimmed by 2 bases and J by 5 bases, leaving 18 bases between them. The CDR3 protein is CASSLKPGDYRETQYF. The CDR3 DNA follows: TGTGCCAGCAGCTTAAAGCCAGGGGATTATCGGGAGACCCAGTACTTC.

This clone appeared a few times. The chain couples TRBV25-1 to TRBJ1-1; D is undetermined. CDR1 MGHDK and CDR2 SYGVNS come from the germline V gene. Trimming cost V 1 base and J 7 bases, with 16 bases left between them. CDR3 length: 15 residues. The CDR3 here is CASSESRRSRVEAFF. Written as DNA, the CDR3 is TGTGCCAGCAGTGAATCGAGGAGGTCGAGGGTTGAAGCTTTCTTT.

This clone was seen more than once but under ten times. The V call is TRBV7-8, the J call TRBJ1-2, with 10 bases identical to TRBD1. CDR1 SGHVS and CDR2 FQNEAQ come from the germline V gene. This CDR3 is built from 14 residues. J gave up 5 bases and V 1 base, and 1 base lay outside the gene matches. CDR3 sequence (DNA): TGTGCCAGCAGCTTAGGACAGGGGGCGTATGGCTACACCTTC. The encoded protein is CASSLGQGAYGYTF.

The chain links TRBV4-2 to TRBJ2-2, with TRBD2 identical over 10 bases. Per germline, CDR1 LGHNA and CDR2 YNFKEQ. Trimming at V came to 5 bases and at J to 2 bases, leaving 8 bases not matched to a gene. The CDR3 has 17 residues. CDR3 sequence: CASSLGPSGSNTGELFF. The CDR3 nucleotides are TGTGCCAGCAGCTTGGGACCTAGCGGGAGCAACACCGGGGAGCTGTTTTTT.

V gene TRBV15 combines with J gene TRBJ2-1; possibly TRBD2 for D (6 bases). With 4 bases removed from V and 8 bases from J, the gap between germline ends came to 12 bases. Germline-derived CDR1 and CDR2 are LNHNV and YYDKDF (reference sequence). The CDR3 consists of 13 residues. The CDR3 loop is CATSIRRGDEQFF. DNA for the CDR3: TGTGCCACCAGCATACGGAGGGGCGATGAGCAGTTCTTC.

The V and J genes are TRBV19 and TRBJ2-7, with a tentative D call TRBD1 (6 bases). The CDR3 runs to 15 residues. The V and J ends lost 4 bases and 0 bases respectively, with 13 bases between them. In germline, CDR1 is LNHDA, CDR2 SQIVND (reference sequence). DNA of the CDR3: TGTGCCAGTAGTAGGTACCGGGACATCTCCTACGAGCAGTACTTC. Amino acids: CASSRYRDISYEQYF.

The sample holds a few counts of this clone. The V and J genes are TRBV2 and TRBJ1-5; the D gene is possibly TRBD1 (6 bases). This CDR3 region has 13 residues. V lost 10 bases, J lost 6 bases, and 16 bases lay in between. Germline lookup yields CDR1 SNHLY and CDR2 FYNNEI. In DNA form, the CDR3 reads TGTGCCACCGCAGGGGAGATAAGTCAGCCCCAGCATTTT. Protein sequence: CATAGEISQPQHF.

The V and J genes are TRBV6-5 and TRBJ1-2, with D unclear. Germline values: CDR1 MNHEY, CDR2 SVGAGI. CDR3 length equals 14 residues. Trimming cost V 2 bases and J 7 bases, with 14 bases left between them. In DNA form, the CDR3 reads TGTGCCAGCAGTTACCCCCCCGCGATGCCTGGCTACACCTTC. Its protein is CASSYPPAMPGYTF.

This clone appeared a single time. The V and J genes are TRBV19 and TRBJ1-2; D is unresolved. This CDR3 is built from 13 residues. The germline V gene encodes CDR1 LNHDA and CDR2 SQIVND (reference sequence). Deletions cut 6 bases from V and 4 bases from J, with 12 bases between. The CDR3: CASRPYGSYGYTF. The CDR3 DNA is TGTGCCAGTAGACCCTACGGGAGCTATGGCTACACCTTC. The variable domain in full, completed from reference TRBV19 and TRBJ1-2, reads DGGITQSPKYLFRKEGQNVTLSCEQNLNHDAMYWYRQDPGQGLRLIYYSQIVNDFQKGDIAEGYSVSREKKESFPLTVTSAQKNPTAFYLCASRPYGSYGYTFGSGTRLTVV.

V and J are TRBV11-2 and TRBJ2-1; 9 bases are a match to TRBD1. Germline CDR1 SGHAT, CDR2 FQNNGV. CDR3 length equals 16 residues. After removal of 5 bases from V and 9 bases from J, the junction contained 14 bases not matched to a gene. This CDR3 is CASSPRRDRAFVEQFF. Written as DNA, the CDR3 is TGTGCCAGCAGCCCGCGTCGGGACAGGGCATTTGTTGAGCAGTTCTTC.